This is a list of T cell receptor beta chains from one sample in a study of brain metastases from non-small cell lung cancer. This table comes from immunoSEQ multiplex PCR, and its TCRdb copy is limited to in-frame clones, with some not included. The sample lists about 2,500 clones, about 82% occurring once. The sample taken for sequencing was tumor-adjacent normal tissue. The receptors were gathered from a donor aged 40 or older with non-small cell lung cancer. The conserved cysteine and the conserved F or W are not part of the CDR3 here.

J | V | CDR3
TRBJ1-5 | TRBV2 | ASSERQGDQPQH
TRBJ2-1 | TRBV6-2/TRBV6-3 | ASSYSPGPDGGFGDEQF
TRBJ2-5 | TRBV10-2 | ASSEAKSRGLETQY
TRBJ2-7 | TRBV4-2 | ASSQDGGRPLSSSYEQY
TRBJ2-1 | TRBV29-1 | SVGRGDEQF
TRBJ1-1 | TRBV2 | ASTQQGSITEAF
TRBJ2-3 | TRBV3-1/TRBV3-2 | ASRDHGSDTQY
TRBJ2-5 | TRBV5-1 | ASSFGHKGETQY
TRBJ1-6 | TRBV5-1 | TSSLAVGRTVTSPLH
TRBJ1-1 | TRBV23-1 | ASSPHLDREGNTEAF
TRBJ2-5 | TRBV5-6 | ASSYFGTQY
TRBJ1-3 | TRBV9 | ASSAGFRTVNTIY
TRBJ2-2 | TRBV6-4 | ASSVRGDTGELF
TRBJ2-1 | TRBV5-1 | ASSPLPDNEQF
TRBJ1-5 | TRBV12-3/TRBV12-4 | ASLGQGNQPQH
TRBJ2-7 | TRBV12-3/TRBV12-4 | ASSPWEGKQY
TRBJ2-1 | TRBV10-3 | AALGLAGGLGVNEQF
TRBJ2-3 | TRBV7-3 | ASSPFLSTDTQY
TRBJ2-1 | TRBV27 | ASNLSLLTNYNEQF
TRBJ1-4 | TRBV7-2 | ASSLERGREKLF
TRBJ2-3 | TRBV10-1 | ASSSSRIQTDTQY
TRBJ2-1 | TRBV6-2/TRBV6-3 | ASSFRVPAIEQF
TRBJ2-7 | TRBV2 | ANSAGQAYEQY
TRBJ1-4 | TRBV2 | ASIQDRTGKKLF
TRBJ1-1 | TRBV10-3 | AISEPGQNTEAF
TRBJ2-3 | TRBV19 | ASTETGGSDTQY
TRBJ2-7 | TRBV5-5 | ASSLGDRVGEQY
TRBJ2-5 | TRBV2 | ASSGLAGDQETQY
TRBJ1-6 | TRBV10-1 | ASSESRGSPLH
NA | TRBV6-6 | ASSQGLGAAYEQY
TRBJ1-1 | TRBV24-1 | ATSAAGEAF
TRBJ2-2 | TRBV27 | ASSLIYTGELF
TRBJ2-5 | TRBV24-1 | ATSLSGTQY
TRBJ2-5 | TRBV6-2/TRBV6-3 | ASSTGGETQY
TRBJ1-3 | TRBV5-6 | ASSQGLNTIY
TRBJ2-2 | TRBV2 | ASSAPRDRSNTGELF
TRBJ1-4 | TRBV7-8 | ASFRHSGRTNEKLF
TRBJ2-3 | TRBV14 | ASSQALGEGLLDGDTQY
TRBJ1-5 | TRBV19 | ASSIGTGSKPQH
TRBJ1-5 | TRBV7-2 | ASSSQGSNQPQH
TRBJ2-5 | TRBV7-7 | ASSLAPGSLGDETQY
TRBJ1-4 | TRBV14 | ASSLAGIGLF
TRBJ1-5 | TRBV19 | ASPDRAGNQPQH
TRBJ2-3 | TRBV12-3/TRBV12-4 | ASSFRDTQY
TRBJ1-2 | TRBV5-1 | ASSLEGLVYGYT
TRBJ2-1 | TRBV6-5 | ASRGRGTTYNEQF
TRBJ1-4 | TRBV5-6 | ASSIQPEGEKLF
TRBJ2-2 | TRBV4-1 | ASSRGDSNTGELF
TRBJ1-5 | TRBV5-6 | ASSVAGTGRDQPQH
TRBJ1-2 | TRBV29-1 | SITGTNYGYT
TRBJ2-1 | TRBV7-6 | ANSLAEGSEQF
TRBJ2-5 | TRBV10-3 | AISETRSPETQY
TRBJ2-5 | TRBV3-1/TRBV3-2 | ASSQVPYETQY
TRBJ2-5 | TRBV3-1/TRBV3-2 | ASGISFDRDGQETQY
TRBJ1-2 | TRBV7-9 | ASERRGIDGYT
TRBJ2-1 | TRBV27 | ASSFARREQF
TRBJ2-5 | TRBV3-1/TRBV3-2 | ASSRTYRQGWETQY
TRBJ1-5 | TRBV6-2/TRBV6-3 | ASSYSRNQPQH
TRBJ2-5 | TRBV10-1 | ASSETGTGQVETQY